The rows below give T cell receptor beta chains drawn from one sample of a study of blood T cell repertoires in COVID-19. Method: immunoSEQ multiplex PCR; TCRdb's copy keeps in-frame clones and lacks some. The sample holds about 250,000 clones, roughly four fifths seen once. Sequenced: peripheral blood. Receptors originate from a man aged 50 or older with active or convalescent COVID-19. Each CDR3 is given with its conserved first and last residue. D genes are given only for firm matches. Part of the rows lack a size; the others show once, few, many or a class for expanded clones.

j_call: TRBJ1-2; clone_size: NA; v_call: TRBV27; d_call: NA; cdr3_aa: CATYSSGGYTF; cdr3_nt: TGTGCCACCTACAGCTCCGGTGGCTACACCTTC
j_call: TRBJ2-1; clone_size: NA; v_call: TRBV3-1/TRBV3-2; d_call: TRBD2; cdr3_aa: CASSPTGLAAVNEQFF; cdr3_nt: TGTGCCAGCAGCCCAACGGGACTAGCGGCAGTCAATGAGCAGTTCTTC
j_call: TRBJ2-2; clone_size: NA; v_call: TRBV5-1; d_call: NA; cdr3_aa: CASSMNRVSSAGELFF; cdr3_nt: TGCGCCAGCAGCATGAACAGGGTTTCGTCCGCCGGGGAGCTGTTTTTT
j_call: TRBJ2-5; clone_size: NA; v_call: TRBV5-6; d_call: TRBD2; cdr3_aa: CASSEKSGVETQYF; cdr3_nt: TGTGCCAGCAGCGAGAAAAGCGGGGTCGAGACCCAGTACTTC
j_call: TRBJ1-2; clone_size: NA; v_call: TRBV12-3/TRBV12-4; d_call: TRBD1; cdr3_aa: CASRRQGGYGYTF; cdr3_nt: TGTGCCAGCAGGAGACAGGGAGGCTATGGCTACACCTTC
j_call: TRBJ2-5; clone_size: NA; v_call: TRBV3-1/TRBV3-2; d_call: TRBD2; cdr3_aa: CASSHAQAGYQETQYF; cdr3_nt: TGTGCCAGCAGCCATGCCCAAGCGGGGTACCAAGAGACCCAGTACTTC
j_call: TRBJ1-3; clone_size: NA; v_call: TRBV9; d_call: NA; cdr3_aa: CASSVTELQGTGNTIYF; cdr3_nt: TGTGCCAGCAGCGTAACGGAACTGCAGGGGACTGGAAACACCATATATTTT
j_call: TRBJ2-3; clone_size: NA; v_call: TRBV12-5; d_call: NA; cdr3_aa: CASGSRHNTQYF; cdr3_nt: TGTGCTAGTGGTTCCCGACACAATACGCAGTATTTT
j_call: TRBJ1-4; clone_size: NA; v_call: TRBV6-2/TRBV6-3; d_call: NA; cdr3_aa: CASSYSGQTNEKLFF; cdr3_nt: TGTGCCAGCAGTTACTCGGGGCAGACTAATGAAAAACTGTTTTTT
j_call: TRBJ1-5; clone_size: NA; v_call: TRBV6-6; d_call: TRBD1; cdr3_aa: CASSYAGTGGSQPQHF; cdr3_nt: TGTGCCAGCAGTTACGCCGGGACAGGGGGGTCTCAGCCCCAGCATTTT
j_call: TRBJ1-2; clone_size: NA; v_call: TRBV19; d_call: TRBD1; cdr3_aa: CASLKQGDNYGYTF; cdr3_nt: TGTGCCAGCCTGAAACAGGGGGATAACTATGGCTACACCTTC
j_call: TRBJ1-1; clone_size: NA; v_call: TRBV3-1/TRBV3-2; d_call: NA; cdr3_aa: CASSQVVRMNTEAFF; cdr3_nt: TGTGCCAGCAGCCAAGTTGTCAGAATGAACACTGAAGCTTTCTTT
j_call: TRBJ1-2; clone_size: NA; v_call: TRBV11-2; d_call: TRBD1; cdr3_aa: CASSLGGQRIYTF; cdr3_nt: TGTGCCAGCAGCTTAGGGGGACAGCGTATCTACACCTTC
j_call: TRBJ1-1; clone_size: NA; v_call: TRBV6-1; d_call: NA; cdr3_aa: CASSDRGARNTEAFF; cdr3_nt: TGTGCCAGCAGTGATCGGGGGGCGAGGAACACTGAAGCTTTCTTT
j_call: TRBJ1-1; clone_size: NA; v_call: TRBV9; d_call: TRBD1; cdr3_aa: CASSTTGETEAFF; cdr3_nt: TGTGCCAGCAGCACCACAGGGGAGACTGAAGCTTTCTTT
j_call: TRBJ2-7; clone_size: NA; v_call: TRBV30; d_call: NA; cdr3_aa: CAWTADRLHSYEQYF; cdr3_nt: TGTGCCTGGACCGCTGACAGATTACACTCCTACGAGCAGTACTTC
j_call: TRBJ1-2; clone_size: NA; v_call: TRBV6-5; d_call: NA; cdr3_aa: CASIQSWQGYGYTF; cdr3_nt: TGTGCCAGCATCCAAAGTTGGCAGGGCTATGGCTACACCTTC
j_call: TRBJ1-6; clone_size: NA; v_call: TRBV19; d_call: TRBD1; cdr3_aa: CASSNTGTGEGSPLHF; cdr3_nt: TGTGCCAGTAGTAACACCGGGACAGGGGAAGGGTCACCCCTCCACTTT
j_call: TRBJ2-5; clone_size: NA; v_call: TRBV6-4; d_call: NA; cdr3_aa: CASSDSPGETQYF; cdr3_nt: TGTGCCAGCAGTGACTCCCCTGGCGAGACCCAGTACTTC
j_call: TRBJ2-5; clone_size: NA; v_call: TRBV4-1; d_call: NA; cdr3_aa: CASSPRSVGAGWTQYF; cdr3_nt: TGCGCCAGCAGCCCACGGTCAGTGGGAGCCGGATGGACCCAGTACTTC
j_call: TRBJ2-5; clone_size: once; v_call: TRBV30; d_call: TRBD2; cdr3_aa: CAWSVLAGAQETQYF; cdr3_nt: TGTGCCTGGAGTGTACTAGCGGGGGCCCAAGAGACCCAGTACTTC
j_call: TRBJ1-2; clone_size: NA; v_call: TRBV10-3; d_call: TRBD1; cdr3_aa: CAMTGENDYGYTF; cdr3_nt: TGTGCCATGACAGGGGAAAATGACTATGGCTACACCTTC
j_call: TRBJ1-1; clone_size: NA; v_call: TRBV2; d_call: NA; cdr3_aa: CASSEGWGDTEAFF; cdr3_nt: TGTGCCAGCAGTGAAGGATGGGGCGACACTGAAGCTTTCTTT
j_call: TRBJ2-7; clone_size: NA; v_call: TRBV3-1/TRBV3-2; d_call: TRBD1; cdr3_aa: CASSQVGDRRVLGPTYEQYF; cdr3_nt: TGTGCCAGCAGCCAAGTCGGGGACAGGAGGGTGCTGGGTCCTACCTACGAGCAGTACTTC
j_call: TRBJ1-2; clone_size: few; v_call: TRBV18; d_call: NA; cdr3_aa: CASSRAGTPNEGGYTF; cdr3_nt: TGTGCCAGCTCACGAGCGGGGACCCCCAACGAGGGTGGCTACACCTTC
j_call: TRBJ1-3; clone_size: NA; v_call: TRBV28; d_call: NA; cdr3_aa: CASRMSRVVGNTIYF; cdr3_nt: TGTGCCAGCAGAATGAGCCGAGTAGTTGGAAACACCATATATTTT
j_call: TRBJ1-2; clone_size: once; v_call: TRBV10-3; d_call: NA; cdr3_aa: CATARGQSSNYGYTF; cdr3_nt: TGTGCCACCGCCCGCGGACAGTCTTCTAACTATGGCTACACCTTC
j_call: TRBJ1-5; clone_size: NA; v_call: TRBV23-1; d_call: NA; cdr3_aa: CASSQSRVSNQPQHF; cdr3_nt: TGCGCCAGCAGTCAATCGAGGGTTAGCAATCAGCCCCAGCATTTT
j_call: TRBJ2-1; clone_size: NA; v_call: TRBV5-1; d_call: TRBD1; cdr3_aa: CASSRGQGSLNEQFF; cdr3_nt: TGCGCCAGCAGCCGCGGACAGGGAAGTCTCAATGAGCAGTTCTTC
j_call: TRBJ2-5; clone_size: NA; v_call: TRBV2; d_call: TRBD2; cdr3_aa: CASSDPRKAGGTNPQETQYF; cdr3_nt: TGTGCCAGCAGTGACCCCCGGAAAGCGGGGGGGACCAACCCCCAAGAGACCCAGTACTTC
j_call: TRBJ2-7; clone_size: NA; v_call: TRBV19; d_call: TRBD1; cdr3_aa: CASSLRDSLAEQYF; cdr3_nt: TGTGCCAGTAGTCTCCGGGACAGCCTTGCCGAGCAGTACTTC
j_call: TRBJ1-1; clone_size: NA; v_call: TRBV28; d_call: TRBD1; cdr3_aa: CASSYPPGGIGTEAFF; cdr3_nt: TGTGCCAGCAGTTATCCCCCAGGGGGGATAGGAACTGAAGCTTTCTTT
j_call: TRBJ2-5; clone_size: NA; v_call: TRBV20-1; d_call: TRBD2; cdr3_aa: CSASWLAGAGTSKETQYF; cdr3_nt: TGCAGTGCTAGTTGGCTAGCGGGGGCAGGGACTTCAAAAGAGACCCAGTACTTC
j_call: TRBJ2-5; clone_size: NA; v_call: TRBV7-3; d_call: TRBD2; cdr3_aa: CASSPSGGAGETQYF; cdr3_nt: TGTGCCAGCAGCCCTAGCGGGGGGGCCGGTGAGACCCAGTACTTC
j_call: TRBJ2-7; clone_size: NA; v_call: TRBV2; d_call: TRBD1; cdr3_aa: CASNPGQGSYEQYF; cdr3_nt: TGTGCCAGCAACCCGGGACAGGGGTCCTACGAGCAGTACTTC
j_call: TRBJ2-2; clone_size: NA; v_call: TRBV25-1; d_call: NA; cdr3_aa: CASRDSNTGELFF; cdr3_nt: TGTGCCAGCAGGGACAGTAACACCGGGGAGCTGTTTTTT
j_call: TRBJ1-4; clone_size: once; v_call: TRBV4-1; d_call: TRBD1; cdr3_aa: CASGGTGYDEKLFF; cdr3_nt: TGCGCCAGCGGGGGGACAGGTTACGACGAAAAACTGTTTTTT